The 11 T cell receptor beta chains in this list originate from one sample, sequenced in a study of shared clonotypes between healthy human individuals. The method was immunoSEQ multiplex PCR; TCRdb's version includes in-frame clones alone and lacks a portion of them. The sample has over a million clones; about 84% are singletons. Sequences were obtained from memory CD4+ T cells from PBMCs. As for subset: CD45RA-negative fraction. These receptors originate from a young man in good health. Some clones in this sample may be carry-over from other donors' samples.

V and J are TRBV6-4 and TRBJ1-5, with D uncertain. With 5 bases removed from V and 0 bases from J, the gap between germline ends came to 8 bases. Germline V gene sequence: CDR1 MRHNA, CDR2 SNTAGT. The CDR3 extends over 14 amino acids. The CDR3 loop reads CASSPSYSNQPQHF. CDR3 nucleotides: TGTGCCAGCAGTCCCAGCTATAGCAATCAGCCCCAGCATTTT.

For the CDR3, the DNA is TGCGCCAGCGGGGATTCGGTGTGGGCAGGGGTCAATCAGCCCCAGCATTTT. Its translation: CASGDSVWAGVNQPQHF. The gene calls are TRBV10-2 and TRBJ1-5; D is perhaps TRBD1 (6 bases). The CDR3 has 17 residues. The ends were cut back, 8 bases at V and 3 bases at J, with 23 bases in the middle. Germline V gene data show CDR1 as WSHSY and CDR2 as SAAADI.

In this sample, this clone turned up once. V gene TRBV20-1 combines with J gene TRBJ2-1; D is unclear. CDR3 length: 10 amino acids. Germline lookup yields CDR1 DFQATT and CDR2 SNEGSKA (reference sequence). Trimming took off 3 bases at V and 10 bases at J, with 7 bases between the two ends. The CDR3 nucleotides are TGCAGTGCTAGCACGGAAGAGCAGTTCTTC. This codes for CSASTEEQFF.

The genes are TRBV6-6 and TRBJ1-1; D is perhaps TRBD1 (6 bases). Germline lookup yields CDR1 MNHNY and CDR2 SVGAGI (reference sequence). Between the trimmed V and J ends, which lost 3 bases and 6 bases, there was a span of 14 bases. CDR3 length: 14 amino acids. The CDR3 coding sequence is TGTGCCAGCAGTTATAAACAGGGCAGTTCTGAAGCTTTCTTT. This encodes CASSYKQGSSEAFF.

The chain recombines TRBV7-8 with TRBJ2-2; D is unresolved. CDR3 length equals 14 residues. The V end lost 6 bases, the J end lost 1 base, and 9 bases lay between the germline ends. The germline V gene has CDR1 SGHVS and CDR2 FQNEAQ. DNA of the CDR3: TGTGCCAGCAGAACCCGACAGAACACCGGGGAGCTGTTTTTT. Translated: CASRTRQNTGELFF.

V is TRBV10-3 and J is TRBJ2-1; the match to TRBD1 covers 7 bases. The V gene's germline CDR1 is ENHRY and CDR2 SYGVKD. CDR3 length: 15 residues. J lost 1 base, V lost 6 bases, and 6 bases had no gene match. CDR3: CAIRDGQVSYNEQFF. In DNA, the CDR3 is TGTGCCATCAGGGATGGACAGGTGTCCTACAATGAGCAGTTCTTC.

CDR3 protein: CASSSRWGINEQFF. The CDR3 DNA follows: TGTGCCAGCAGCTCCCGGTGGGGTATCAATGAGCAGTTCTTC. The chain uses TRBV7-2 and TRBJ2-1; no clear D. Trimming removed 4 bases at V and 6 bases at J, with 13 bases between. This CDR3 has 14 residues. CDR1 is SGHTA and CDR2 is FQGNSA in the germline V gene.

The V and J genes are TRBV6-5 and TRBJ2-5, with 7 bases that match TRBD2. In germline, CDR1 is MNHEY, CDR2 SVGAGI. Trimming removed 3 bases from V and 9 bases from J; junction bases left unmatched: 1. The CDR3 runs to 11 residues. This CDR3 is CASSYGGAQYF. DNA for the CDR3: TGTGCCAGCAGTTATGGGGGGGCCCAGTACTTC.

The chain uses TRBV7-9 and TRBJ2-7; D possibly uses TRBD1 or TRBD2 (5 bases each). Germline CDR1 reads SEHNR; CDR2 reads FQNEAQ (reference sequence). The CDR3 is 12 amino acids. The V end was cut by 8 bases, the J end by 4 bases, with 12 bases between. In DNA, the CDR3 is TGTGCCAGCGGCCTGGGGGAGTACGAGCAGTACTTC. It specifies CASGLGEYEQYF. Full variable domain (rest looked up from reference TRBV7-9 and TRBJ2-7): DTGVSQNPRHKITKRGQNVTFRCDPISEHNRLYWYRQTLGQGPEFLTYFQNEAQLEKSRLLSDRFSAERPKGSFSTLEIQRTEQGDSAMYLCASGLGEYEQYFGPGTRLTVT.

In its sample, this clone was seen once. The gene calls are TRBV11-2 and TRBJ1-5, with D perhaps matching TRBD1 (6 bases). This CDR3 is built from 14 residues. Germline values: CDR1 SGHAT, CDR2 FQNNGV. Trimming removed 5 bases from V and 5 bases from J, with 13 bases in between. In nucleotides, the CDR3 is TGTGCCAGCAGCCGGGGGGGGCTCTATCAGCCCCAGCATTTT. Its protein product is CASSRGGLYQPQHF.

V and J are TRBV7-3 and TRBJ2-1, with 13 bases identical to TRBD2. Germline trimming cut 5 bases from V and 4 bases from J; bases unmatched to any gene: 8. CDR1 is SGHTA and CDR2 is FQGTGA in the germline V gene. The CDR3 loop spans 17 amino acids. The CDR3 DNA follows: TGTGCCAGCAGCACCACTAGCGGGAGGGCCCGGTACAATGAGCAGTTCTTC. This encodes CASSTTSGRARYNEQFF.